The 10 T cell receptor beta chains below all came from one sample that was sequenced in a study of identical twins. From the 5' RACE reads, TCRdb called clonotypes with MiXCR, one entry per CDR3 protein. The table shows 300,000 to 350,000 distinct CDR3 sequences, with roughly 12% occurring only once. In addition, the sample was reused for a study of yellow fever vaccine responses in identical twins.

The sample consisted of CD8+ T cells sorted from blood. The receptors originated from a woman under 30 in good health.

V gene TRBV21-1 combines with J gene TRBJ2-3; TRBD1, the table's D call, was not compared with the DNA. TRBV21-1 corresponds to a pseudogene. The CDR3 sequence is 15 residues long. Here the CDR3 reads CASSKGHHRVDTQYF. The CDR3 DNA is TGTGCCAGCAGCAAAGGCCATCACAGGGTAGATACGCAGTATTTT.

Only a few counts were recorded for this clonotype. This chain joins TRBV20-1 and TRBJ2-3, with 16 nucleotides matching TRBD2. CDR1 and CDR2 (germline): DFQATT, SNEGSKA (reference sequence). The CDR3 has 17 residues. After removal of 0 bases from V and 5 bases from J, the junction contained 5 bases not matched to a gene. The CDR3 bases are TGCAGTGCTAGAGACGGGACTAGCGGGGGGGCTGAAGATACGCAGTATTTT. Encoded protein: CSARDGTSGGAEDTQYF.

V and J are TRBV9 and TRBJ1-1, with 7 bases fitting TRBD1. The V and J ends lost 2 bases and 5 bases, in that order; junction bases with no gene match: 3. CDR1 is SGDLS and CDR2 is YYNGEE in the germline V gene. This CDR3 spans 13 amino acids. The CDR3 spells CASSVPGGTEAFF. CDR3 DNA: TGTGCCAGCAGCGTGCCAGGGGGGACTGAAGCTTTCTTT.

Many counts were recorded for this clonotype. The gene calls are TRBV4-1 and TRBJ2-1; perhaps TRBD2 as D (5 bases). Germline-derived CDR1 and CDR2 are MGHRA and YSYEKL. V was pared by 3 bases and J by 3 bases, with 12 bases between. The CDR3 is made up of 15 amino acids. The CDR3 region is CASSQGSAVYNEQFF. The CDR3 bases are TGCGCCAGCAGCCAGGGGAGCGCGGTCTACAATGAGCAGTTCTTC.

The CDR3 sequence is CATAGTGPYEQYV. Here the CDR3 DNA reads TGTGCCACTGCCGGGACAGGGCCCTACGAGCAGTACGTC. The V gene is TRBV2, the J gene TRBJ2-7, with 9 bases fitting TRBD1. The CDR3 is 13 amino acids. Germline V CDR1 and CDR2: SNHLY, FYNNEI. V was clipped by 10 bases and J by 2 bases; unmatched bases: 6.

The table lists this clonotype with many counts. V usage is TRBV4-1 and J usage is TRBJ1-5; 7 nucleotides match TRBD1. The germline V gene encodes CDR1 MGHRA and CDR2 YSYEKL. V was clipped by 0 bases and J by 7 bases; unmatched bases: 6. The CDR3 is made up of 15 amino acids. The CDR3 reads CASSQDLHRGQPQHF. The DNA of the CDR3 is TGCGCCAGCAGCCAAGATCTTCACAGGGGCCAGCCCCAGCATTTT.

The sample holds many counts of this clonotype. The CDR3 region has the DNA TGTGCCACCAGCAGAGATGCCGCATCTACTAGCACAGATACGCAGTATTTT. Encoded protein: CATSRDAASTSTDTQYF. The gene calls are TRBV15 and TRBJ2-3; D call uncertain. The germline CDR1 and CDR2 sequences are LNHNV and YYDKDF (reference sequence). The CDR3 consists of 17 residues. With 0 bases removed from V and 0 bases from J, the gap between germline ends came to 13 bases.

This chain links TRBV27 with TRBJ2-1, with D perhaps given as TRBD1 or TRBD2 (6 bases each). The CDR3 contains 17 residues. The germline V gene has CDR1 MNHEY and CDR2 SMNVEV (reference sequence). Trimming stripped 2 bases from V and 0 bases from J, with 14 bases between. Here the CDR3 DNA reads TGTGCCAGCAGTTTAGGAATTGGGGGGCCCTCCTACAATGAGCAGTTCTTC. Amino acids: CASSLGIGGPSYNEQFF.

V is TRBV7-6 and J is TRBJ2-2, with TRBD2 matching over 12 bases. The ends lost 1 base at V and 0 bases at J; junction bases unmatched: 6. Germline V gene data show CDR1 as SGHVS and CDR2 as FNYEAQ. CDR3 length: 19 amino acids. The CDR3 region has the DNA TGTGCCAGCAGCTTAGTGGCTAGCGGGAGGGCCCCGAACACCGGGGAGCTGTTTTTT. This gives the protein CASSLVASGRAPNTGELFF.

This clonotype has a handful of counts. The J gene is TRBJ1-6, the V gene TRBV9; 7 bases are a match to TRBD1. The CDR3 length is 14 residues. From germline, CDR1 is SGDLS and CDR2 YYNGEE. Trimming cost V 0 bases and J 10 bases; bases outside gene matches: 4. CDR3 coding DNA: TGTGCCAGCAGCGTAGGAGGGGGACAGTCACCCCTCCACTTT. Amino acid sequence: CASSVGGGQSPLHF.